The 30 T cell receptor beta chains below all came from one sample that was sequenced in a study of cytomegalovirus exposure and HLA in healthy donors. The PCR made use of 60 Vbeta and 13 Jbeta primers. Sequenced by immunoSEQ multiplex PCR; TCRdb stores in-frame clones only, minus some. The repertoire holds over 120,000 clones, with 75% to 85% as singletons. The sequenced sample was PBMCs. These receptors were obtained from a woman between 18 and 30 years old in good health and CMV-seropositive.

V and J are TRBV7-9 and TRBJ1-2; D is ambiguous. Trimming took 4 bases from V and 8 from J, leaving 17 bases between them. From germline, CDR1 is SEHNR and CDR2 FQNEAQ (reference sequence). The CDR3 length is 14 residues. Here the CDR3 DNA reads TGTGCCAGCAGCTACAACGACCTGCCGGGAGGCTACACCTTC. This encodes CASSYNDLPGGYTF. Combining the CDR3 with reference TRBV7-9 and TRBJ1-2 gives the whole variable domain DTGVSQNPRHKITKRGQNVTFRCDPISEHNRLYWYRQTLGQGPEFLTYFQNEAQLEKSRLLSDRFSAERPKGSFSTLEIQRTEQGDSAMYLCASSYNDLPGGYTFGSGTRLTVV.

This chain connects TRBV19 to TRBJ1-5; 7 bases align to TRBD1. This CDR3 contains 15 residues. Germline lookup yields CDR1 LNHDA and CDR2 SQIVND (reference sequence). V dropped 6 bases and J dropped 0; count of bases not matched to a gene: 5. CDR3 bases: TGTGCCAGTAGGCCCGACAGGGTTAGCAATCAGCCCCAGCATTTT. The encoded protein is CASRPDRVSNQPQHF.

The CDR3 protein is CASSLGGQGGHEQYF. In DNA, the CDR3 is TGTGCCAGCAGCTTGGGGGGACAGGGCGGTCACGAGCAGTACTTC. The chain is built from TRBV5-6 and TRBJ2-7; 9 bases fit TRBD1. This CDR3 contains 15 residues. Germline V gives CDR1 SGHDT, CDR2 YYEEEE. J lost 5 bases, V lost 0 bases, and 6 bases had no gene match.

V usage is TRBV6-4 and J usage is TRBJ2-3; 11 bases match TRBD2. Germline V gene data show CDR1 as MRHNA and CDR2 as SNTAGT. This CDR3 has 15 residues. Germline trimming cut 6 bases from V and 5 bases from J; bases unmatched to any gene: 7. The CDR3 spells CASSLSGGAGDTQYF. The DNA for the CDR3 is TGTGCCAGCAGCCTTAGCGGGGGGGCCGGAGATACGCAGTATTTT.

The CDR3 nucleotides read TGTGCCTGGGGAAAGACAGCCAGCACTTATGGCTACACCTTC. Protein sequence: CAWGKTASTYGYTF. The V gene is TRBV30, the J gene TRBJ1-2; possibly TRBD1 for D (5 bases). CDR1 and CDR2 from the germline V gene are GTSNPN and SVGIG (reference sequence). Trimming stripped 5 bases from V and 5 bases from J, with 18 bases between. The CDR3 is made up of 14 amino acids.

The chain combines TRBV19 with TRBJ1-2; D not certain. The CDR3 contains 15 residues. CDR1 LNHDA and CDR2 SQIVND come from the germline V gene (reference sequence). V gave up 0 bases and J gave up 5 bases, with 13 bases separating them. CDR3 protein: CASSIEYWADYGYTF. Here the CDR3 DNA reads TGTGCCAGTAGTATAGAGTATTGGGCCGATTATGGCTACACCTTC.

This clone turned up a few times. The CDR3 sequence: CASSPGTGVSGEQFF. CDR3 DNA: TGTGCCAGCAGCCCCGGGACAGGTGTTAGCGGTGAGCAGTTCTTC. This sequence joins TRBV6-5 and TRBJ2-1; 8 positions agree with TRBD1. The ends lost 6 bases at V and 9 bases at J; junction bases unmatched: 13. This CDR3 spans 15 amino acids. The V gene's germline CDR1 is MNHEY and CDR2 SVGAGI.

The rearrangement uses TRBV9 and TRBJ1-1, with D possibly TRBD1 on 6 matching bases. V shed 4 bases and J shed 1 base, with 11 bases lying between them. Germline V lookup: CDR1 SGDLS, CDR2 YYNGEE. This CDR3 is 14 amino acids long. The CDR3 loop reads CASSPWDKNTEAFF. CDR3 sequence (DNA): TGTGCCAGCAGCCCCTGGGACAAGAACACTGAAGCTTTCTTT.

This CDR3 is CASRTQGMSSYEQYF. CDR3 bases: TGTGCCAGCAGGACACAGGGGATGAGCTCCTACGAGCAGTACTTC. The chain is built from TRBV6-1 and TRBJ2-7, with 7 bases that match TRBD1. The CDR3 runs 15 residues. The germline V gene has CDR1 MNHNS and CDR2 SASEGT. V lost 6 bases to trimming and J lost 0 bases; unmatched junction nucleotides: 8.

The chain carries TRBV19 and TRBJ1-5; D not resolved. Germline CDR1 reads LNHDA; CDR2 reads SQIVND (reference sequence). CDR3 size: 14 residues. Trimming pared 10 bases from V and 2 bases from J, leaving 15 bases between. CDR3 sequence (DNA): TGTGCCACCTCAAATGTGGGCGGCAATCAGCCCCAGCATTTT. Protein product: CATSNVGGNQPQHF.

The chain has TRBV10-1 and TRBJ1-6; D gene uncertain. V lost 3 bases, J lost 10 bases, and 10 bases lay in between. The CDR3 runs 13 residues. Germline V gives CDR1 WNHNN, CDR2 SYGVQD (reference sequence). CDR3 in amino acids: CASSEGSGSPLHF. The CDR3 DNA is TGCGCCAGCAGTGAAGGATCCGGGTCACCCCTCCACTTT.

J is TRBJ1-2 and V is TRBV18; TRBD1 is a possible D gene (6 bases). The CDR3 extends over 15 amino acids. Germline V gives CDR1 KGHSH, CDR2 LQKENI. V lost 0 bases to trimming and J lost 4 bases, with 12 bases between them. Here the CDR3 reads CASSPPAGEGYGYTF. DNA for the CDR3: TGTGCCAGCTCACCACCGGCAGGGGAGGGCTATGGCTACACCTTC.

The rearrangement links TRBV7-2 to TRBJ1-2; D is ambiguous. Trimming left V 0 bases short and J 4 bases short, with 12 bases between. Germline loops: CDR1 SGHTA, CDR2 FQGNSA. The CDR3 is 15 amino acids. CDR3 loop: CASSLARAEGYGYTF. CDR3 nucleotides: TGTGCCAGCAGCTTAGCTAGGGCAGAGGGCTATGGCTACACCTTC.

This clone was seen once. The chain carries TRBV5-1 and TRBJ2-2, with 7 nucleotides matching TRBD1. V shed 4 bases and J 3 bases; nucleotides not matched to a gene: 3. CDR1 is SGHRS and CDR2 is YFSETQ in the germline V gene. The CDR3 runs 14 residues. The CDR3 protein is CASSTGQDTGELFF. The CDR3 DNA reads TGCGCCAGCAGCACCGGACAGGACACCGGGGAGCTGTTTTTT.

The genes are TRBV6-5 and TRBJ1-1; D unclear. There are 14 residues in the CDR3. The germline gives CDR1 MNHEY, CDR2 SVGAGI. V lost 2 bases and J lost 4, with 11 bases in between. CDR3 sequence reads: CASSYAPIGTEAFF. CDR3 nucleotide sequence: TGTGCCAGCAGTTACGCCCCCATCGGCACTGAAGCTTTCTTT.

The chain has TRBV5-1 and TRBJ1-1; D unclear. This CDR3 has 13 residues. V gave up 1 base and J gave up 1 base, with 5 bases separating them. Germline values: CDR1 SGHRS, CDR2 YFSETQ. The CDR3 DNA sequence: TGCGCCAGCAGCTTGTTCCAGAACACTGAAGCTTTCTTT. As protein: CASSLFQNTEAFF.

This clone was counted between two and nine times. The chain joins TRBV30 to TRBJ1-2; no clear D. The CDR3 runs 13 residues. Germline CDR1 reads GTSNPN; CDR2 reads SVGIG (reference sequence). V lost 3 bases and J 3 bases, leaving 11 bases between the germline ends. The CDR3 loop reads CAWRGVGDYGYTF. The CDR3 DNA sequence: TGTGCCTGGAGGGGCGTGGGCGACTATGGCTACACCTTC.

CDR3 protein: CASSEGTGSNQPQHF. In nucleotides, the CDR3 is TGTGCCAGCAGTGAGGGGACAGGGAGCAATCAGCCCCAGCATTTT. The V and J genes are TRBV2 and TRBJ1-5; 9 bases are a match to TRBD1. This CDR3 contains 15 residues. Germline V gene sequence: CDR1 SNHLY, CDR2 FYNNEI. After removal of 3 bases from V and 1 base from J, the junction contained 1 base not matched to a gene.

This clone was counted a few times. The chain recombines TRBV21-1 with TRBJ1-2; TRBD1 is the table's D call, not checked against the DNA. TRBV21-1 is shown as a pseudogene. The CDR3 is 15 amino acids. The CDR3 DNA is TGTGCCAGCAGCAAAAACAGGGATTATAACTATGGCTACACCTTC. Amino acids: CASSKNRDYNYGYTF.

The sample holds a few counts of this clone. The V and J genes are TRBV9 and TRBJ2-7; TRBD2 aligns across 9 bases. J gave up 3 bases and V 0 bases, and 7 bases lay outside the gene matches. Germline V lookup: CDR1 SGDLS, CDR2 YYNGEE. This CDR3 has 16 residues. CDR3 region: CASSVGASGDFYEQYF. DNA of the CDR3: TGTGCCAGCAGCGTAGGGGCTAGCGGGGATTTCTACGAGCAGTACTTC.

V and J are TRBV7-2 and TRBJ1-2; D unresolved. Germline CDR1 reads SGHTA; CDR2 reads FQGNSA. The CDR3 is 14 residues long. Trimming removed 5 bases from V and 8 bases from J, with 18 bases in between. CDR3 residues: CASSAPGNLLGYTF. CDR3 nucleotides: TGTGCCAGCAGCGCCCCCGGGAACCTTCTCGGCTACACCTTC.

There are a few counts of this clone. V is TRBV10-2 and J is TRBJ2-7; maybe TRBD1 (6 bases). Trimming removed 5 bases at V and 1 base at J, with 6 bases between. CDR1 and CDR2 (germline): WSHSY, SAAADI. This CDR3 is built from 12 residues. The CDR3 sequence is CASSQGSYEQYF. CDR3 coding DNA: TGCGCCAGCAGTCAGGGGTCCTACGAGCAGTACTTC.

The sample holds one count of this clone. The V gene is TRBV6-1, the J gene TRBJ2-2; possibly TRBD2 for D (7 bases). V was trimmed by 5 bases and J by 7 bases, leaving 17 bases between them. Germline CDR1 and CDR2: MNHNS and SASEGT. There are 15 residues in the CDR3. The CDR3: CASSPQGGAGGELFF. CDR3 in DNA: TGTGCCAGCAGTCCGCAAGGGGGGGCGGGCGGGGAGCTGTTTTTT.

This chain connects TRBV18 to TRBJ1-2; D uncertain. V dropped 2 bases and J dropped 1 base, with 8 bases sitting between them. Germline V gene lookup returns CDR1 KGHSH and CDR2 LQKENI. CDR3 size: 14 residues. CDR3 sequence reads: CASSPSRSNYGYTF. The CDR3 nucleotides read TGTGCCAGCTCACCAAGTCGCAGTAACTATGGCTACACCTTC.

The chain employs TRBV11-2 and TRBJ1-3; no clear D. Germline V lookup: CDR1 SGHAT, CDR2 FQNNGV. V was shortened by 3 bases and J by 9 bases, with 12 bases between the two germline ends. The CDR3 runs to 13 residues. This chain's CDR3 is CASSFPGSGTIYF. DNA of the CDR3: TGTGCCAGCAGCTTCCCGGGGTCAGGCACCATATATTTT.

The rearrangement links TRBV6-5 to TRBJ1-6; weak D call: TRBD1 (5 bases). Germline values: CDR1 MNHEY, CDR2 SVGAGI. The V and J ends lost 6 bases and 5 bases respectively, with 11 bases between them. There are 14 residues in the CDR3. The CDR3 nucleotides read TGTGCCAGCAGAGAACGACAGAATAATTCACCCCTCCACTTT. Protein sequence: CASRERQNNSPLHF.

The chain couples TRBV7-9 to TRBJ2-3, with D perhaps TRBD2 (6 bases). The CDR3 is 18 residues long. In germline, CDR1 is SEHNR, CDR2 FQNEAQ (reference sequence). Trimming left V 3 bases short and J 0 bases short, with 19 bases between. DNA of the CDR3: TGTGCCAGCAGCTTCCCCGCGGGGCCGACTTTTAGCACAGATACGCAGTATTTT. The encoded protein is CASSFPAGPTFSTDTQYF. The variable domain in full, completed from reference TRBV7-9 and TRBJ2-3, reads DTGVSQNPRHKITKRGQNVTFRCDPISEHNRLYWYRQTLGQGPEFLTYFQNEAQLEKSRLLSDRFSAERPKGSFSTLEIQRTEQGDSAMYLCASSFPAGPTFSTDTQYFGPGTRLTVL.

J is TRBJ2-6 and V is TRBV6-5, with D perhaps matching TRBD2 (5 bases). The germline V gene encodes CDR1 MNHEY and CDR2 SVGAGI. Trimming stripped 2 bases from V and 4 bases from J, with 6 bases between. The CDR3 is 14 amino acids. The CDR3 loop is CASSYGEGANVLTF. CDR3 in DNA: TGTGCCAGCAGTTACGGGGAGGGGGCCAACGTCCTGACTTTC.

The rearrangement uses TRBV4-3 and TRBJ2-4, with 8 bases matching TRBD1. With 6 bases clipped from V and 1 base from J, the junction kept 14 bases outside the gene matches. Germline CDR1 is LGHNA and CDR2 is YSLEER. The length of the CDR3 is 18 residues. The CDR3 here is CASRLRGREGRAKNIQYF. In DNA form, the CDR3 reads TGCGCCAGCAGACTCAGGGGGCGCGAGGGTAGGGCCAAAAACATTCAGTACTTC.

The genes are TRBV9 and TRBJ2-2; possibly TRBD2 for D (7 bases). Germline V CDR1 and CDR2: SGDLS, YYNGEE. The CDR3 loop spans 15 amino acids. Trimming took off 0 bases at V and 6 bases at J, with 12 bases between the two ends. The CDR3 here is CASSVGGGAPGELFF. The CDR3 bases are TGTGCCAGCAGCGTAGGTGGGGGGGCCCCCGGGGAGCTGTTTTTT.